This T cell receptor (beta chain) was profiled in a study of blood T cell repertoires in COVID-19 (dated by TCRdb to the early 2020s). For context, the study as a whole: The collaborator samples originated in the United States, Italy and Spain and spanned the acute and convalescent phases of COVID-19. The material from the prospective study consisted of cDNA or gDNA derived from T cells, B-cell-depleted T cells, or PBMCs. The dataset comprised deeply sampled blood TCRbeta repertoires from subjects exposed to, actively infected with, or recovered from COVID-19. A freely available public database, intended as a resource for researchers studying the immune response to SARS-CoV-2, is where the repertoires were released. The samples were drawn from the first 160 participants of the ongoing ImmuneRACE study and from over a thousand subjects provided by 6 global collaborators. The sample metadata nearly always contained a de-identified subject ID, COVID-19 status, age in years and sex. Where available, HLA class I and class II types were taken from metadata supplied by the sample provider and were not determined by assay-based typing. Study-wide conclusions, independent of this receptor: The amount of clinical and demographic metadata varied by source and participant and was provided uncurated.

At one collaborating source in Seattle, patients were enrolled during active infection and were followed longitudinally through the course of disease. The collaborating institutions used their own protocols to collect whole blood in K2EDTA tubes. For TCRbeta analysis, collaborators shipped samples as frozen whole blood, isolated PBMCs, or DNA extracted from either of those sample types. Regarding this clone: Its antigen is not yet known. The sample holds no much larger clone one base away, and base qualities are not on file.

TCRbeta CDR3 regions were amplified from genomic DNA using the immunoSEQ Assay, a bias-controlled multiplex PCR. The authors' pipeline ran thus. The number of nucleated cells in each sample was estimated by amplification of reference gene primers within the assay. To quantify the absolute abundance of each unique TCRbeta CDR3 rearrangement, sequence reads were collapsed and filtered. For each sample, productive Simpson clonality was calculated as the square root of Simpson's diversity index over productive rearrangements. In TCRdb, the immuneACCESS table is reduced to in-frame sequences with V and J assigned. These tables do not hold every clone; where another copy was compared, an unresolved V gene accounts for under half, and the others remain unexplained. That table supplies the V and J calls and clone size; D and trimming were determined from the DNA. The table for this sample lists roughly 410,000 clones; roughly 90% of them were counted only once. The ten largest clones add up to around 1.5% of the sample.

The germline ends are 11 bases apart after V is trimmed by 0 bases and J by 12 bases. From cysteine to phenylalanine, the CDR3 is 13 amino acids long. The DNA shown is the 39-base CDR3, in frame from base 1. CDR1 and CDR2 were assigned from the germline V gene as LGHNA and YSLEER. Sequenced material: peripheral blood. Rearrangement joined TRBV4-3 to TRBJ2-2; the D gene lacks a confident call. The receptor was derived from a woman between 40 and 50 years old with COVID-19, enrolled during active disease. The nucleotide sequence is given as TGCGCCAGCAGCCAAGACCCCCCTGGCCAGCTGTTTTTT. This translates into CASSQDPPGQLFF.